The clone carrying this T cell receptor (beta chain) was counted at least ten times. The data originate from a study of T cells in Graves' hyperthyroidism and ophthalmopathy. The CDR3 covers 16 residues. With 4 bases clipped from V and 3 bases from J, the junction kept 5 bases outside the gene matches. Germline CDR1 reads ENHRY; CDR2 reads SYGVKD. The CDR3 regions of TCR beta were amplified from RNA transcripts. During a first-round RT-PCR of the TCR CDR3, the HTBI primer set was used. A single record per CDR3 protein comes from TCRdb applying MiXCR to the multiplex PCR reads. Here the sample spans 500,000 to 600,000 distinct CDR3 sequences, about 43% being singletons.

Sequenced sample: peripheral blood or thyroid tissue (not recorded which). The receptor was isolated from a woman aged 18-30 years with Graves' hyperthyroidism. J is TRBJ2-2 and V is TRBV10-3; 10 bases agree with TRBD1. This CDR3 is CAISGDRGHDTGELFF. The CDR3 DNA reads TGTGCCATCAGTGGAGACAGGGGGCACGACACCGGGGAGCTGTTTTTT.